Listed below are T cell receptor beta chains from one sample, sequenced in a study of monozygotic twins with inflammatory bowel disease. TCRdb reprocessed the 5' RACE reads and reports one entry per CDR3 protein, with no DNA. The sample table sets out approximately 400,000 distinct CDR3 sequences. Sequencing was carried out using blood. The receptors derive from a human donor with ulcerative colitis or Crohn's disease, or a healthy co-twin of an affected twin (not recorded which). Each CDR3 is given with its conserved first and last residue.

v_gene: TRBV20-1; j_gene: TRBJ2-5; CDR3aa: CSALPTSGSETQYF
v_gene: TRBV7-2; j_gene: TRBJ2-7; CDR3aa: CASSRRGQGYYEQYF
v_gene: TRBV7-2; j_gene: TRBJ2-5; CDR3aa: CASSRQLQETQYF
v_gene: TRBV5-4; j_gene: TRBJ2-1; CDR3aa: CASSVDRENEQFF
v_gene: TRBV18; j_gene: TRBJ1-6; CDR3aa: CASSPQDSGSPLHF
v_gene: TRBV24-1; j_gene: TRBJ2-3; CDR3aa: CATSETLAGDTQYF
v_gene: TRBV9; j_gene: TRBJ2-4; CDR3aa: CASSVGGTKNIQYF
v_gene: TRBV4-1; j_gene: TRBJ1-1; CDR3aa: CASSPKTMVDTEAFF
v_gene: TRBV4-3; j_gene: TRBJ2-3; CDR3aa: CASSQDPYSGRIWSTDTQYF
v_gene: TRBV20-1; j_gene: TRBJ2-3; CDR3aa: CSAGGGGMQGSTDTQYF
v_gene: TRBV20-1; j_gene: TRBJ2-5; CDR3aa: CSATASGGAWETQYF
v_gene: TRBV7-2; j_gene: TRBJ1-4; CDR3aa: CASTKTNREGEKLFF
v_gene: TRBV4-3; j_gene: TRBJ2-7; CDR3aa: CASSQALEYEQYF
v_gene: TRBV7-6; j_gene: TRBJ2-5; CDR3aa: CASSSLAGVSETQYF
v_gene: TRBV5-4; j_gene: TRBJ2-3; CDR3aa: CASSYVSVADTQYF
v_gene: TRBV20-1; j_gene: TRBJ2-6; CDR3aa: CSASRTGGPSGANVLTF
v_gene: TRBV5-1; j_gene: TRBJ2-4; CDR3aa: CASTSGAEPKNIQYF
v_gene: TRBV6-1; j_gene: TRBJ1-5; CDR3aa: CASSRTADQPQHF
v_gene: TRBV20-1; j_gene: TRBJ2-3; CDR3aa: CSYEDGTDTQYF
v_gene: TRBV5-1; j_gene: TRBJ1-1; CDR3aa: CASSFGGEGTEAFF
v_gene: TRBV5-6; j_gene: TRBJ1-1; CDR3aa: CASSLGAGVSEAFF
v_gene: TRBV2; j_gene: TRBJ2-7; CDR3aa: CASRNPLRTAYEQYF
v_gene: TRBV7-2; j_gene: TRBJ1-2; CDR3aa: CASSLENRGVQNYGYTF
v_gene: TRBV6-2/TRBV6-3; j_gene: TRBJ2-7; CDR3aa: CASSPGLLYEQYF
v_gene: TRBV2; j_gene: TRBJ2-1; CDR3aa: CASGGRSRVNEQFF
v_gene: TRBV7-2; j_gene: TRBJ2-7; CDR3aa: CASSPSGGVAYEQYF
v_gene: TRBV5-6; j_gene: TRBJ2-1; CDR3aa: CASTLGARPYNEQFF
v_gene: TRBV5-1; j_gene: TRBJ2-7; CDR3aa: CASSPTGTPASYEQYF
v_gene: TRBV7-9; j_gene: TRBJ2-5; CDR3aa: CASSLEAGETQYF
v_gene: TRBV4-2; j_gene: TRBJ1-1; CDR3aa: CASSQVTPLSEAFF
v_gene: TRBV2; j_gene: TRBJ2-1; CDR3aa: CASGKTGYNEQFF
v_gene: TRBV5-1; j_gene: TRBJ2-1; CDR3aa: CASRSRRLNYNEQFF
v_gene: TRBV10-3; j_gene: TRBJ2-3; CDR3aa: CAISSLLGETQYF
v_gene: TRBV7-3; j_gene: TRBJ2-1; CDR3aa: CASSSTGRGAYEQFF
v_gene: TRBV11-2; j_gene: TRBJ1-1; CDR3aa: CASSLEGRMNTEAFF
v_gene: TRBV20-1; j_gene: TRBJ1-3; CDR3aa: CSARPPSGSGNTIYF
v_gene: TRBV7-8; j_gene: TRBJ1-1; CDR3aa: CASSLIQGTTEAFF
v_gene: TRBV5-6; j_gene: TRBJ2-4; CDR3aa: CASSSFSEAKNIQYF
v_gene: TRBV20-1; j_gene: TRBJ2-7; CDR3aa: CSASGKGLASQLKPYEQYF
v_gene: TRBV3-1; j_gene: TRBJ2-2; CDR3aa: CASSQDLGGELFF
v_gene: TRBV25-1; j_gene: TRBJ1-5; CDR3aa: CASSETGGGQPQHF
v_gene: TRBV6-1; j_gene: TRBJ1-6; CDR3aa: CASSPDRGSPLSPLHF
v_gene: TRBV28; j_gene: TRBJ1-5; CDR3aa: CASSLGQGKPQHF
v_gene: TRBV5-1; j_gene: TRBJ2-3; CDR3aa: CASSLRVAEVGDTQYF
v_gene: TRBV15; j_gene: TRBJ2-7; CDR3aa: CATIQGRSAYEQYF
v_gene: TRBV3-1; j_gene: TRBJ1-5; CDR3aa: CASSQGGQPQHF
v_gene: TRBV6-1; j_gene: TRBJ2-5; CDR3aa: CASDIGPPAQETQYF
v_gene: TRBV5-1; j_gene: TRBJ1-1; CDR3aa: CASSFQGVTEAFF
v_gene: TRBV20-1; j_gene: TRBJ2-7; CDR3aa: CSARPGLAGGRYEQYF